The 29 T cell receptor beta chains below come from one sample, sequenced in a study of cytomegalovirus exposure and HLA in healthy donors. TCRdb keeps only in-frame clones here, not all; method: immunoSEQ multiplex PCR. The table records about 180,000 clones, about 85% of them present only once. The sequenced sample consisted of PBMCs. These receptors were collected from a man younger than 35 in good health and CMV-seropositive.

This chain joins TRBV6-1 and TRBJ1-1; TRBD1 matches at 9 bases. Looked up from germline, CDR1 is MNHNS and CDR2 is SASEGT. The CDR3 loop spans 15 amino acids. V lost 4 bases, J lost 1 base, and 4 bases stayed unmatched. CDR3 sequence (DNA): TGTGCCAGCAGTGGGGGGACAGGGCGGAACACTGAAGCTTTCTTT. Translated, it gives CASSGGTGRNTEAFF.

This sequence joins TRBV5-1 and TRBJ1-6; D gene unclear. CDR1 is SGHRS and CDR2 is YFSETQ in the germline V gene. The V and J ends lost 0 bases and 7 bases respectively, with 11 bases between them. The length of the CDR3 is 15 residues. Here the CDR3 DNA reads TGCGCCAGCAGCTTGGGTGGGCAGACCAATTCACCCCTCCACTTT. It yields the protein CASSLGGQTNSPLHF.

A note on this clone: Other DNA variants within this sample encode the same CDR3. The V gene is TRBV27, the J gene TRBJ1-1; D is ambiguous. Germline values: CDR1 MNHEY, CDR2 SMNVEV (reference sequence). CDR3 length: 14 residues. With 2 bases removed from V and 2 bases from J, the gap between germline ends came to 9 bases. The CDR3 region has the DNA TGTGCCAGCAGTTTACGGGGAAGTAACACTGAAGCTTTCTTT. Residues: CASSLRGSNTEAFF.

J is TRBJ1-4 and V is TRBV6-5; D unclear. Germline lookup yields CDR1 MNHEY and CDR2 SVGAGI. The CDR3 length is 14 residues. The V and J ends lost 6 bases and 0 bases respectively, with 8 bases between them. The CDR3 DNA reads as TGTGCCAGCAGCCTCGGGGCAACTAATGAAAAACTGTTTTTT. Translation: CASSLGATNEKLFF.

V is TRBV28 and J is TRBJ1-2; D possibly corresponds to TRBD1 (6 bases). The CDR3 runs to 13 residues. V lost 2 bases to trimming and J lost 4 bases, with 8 bases between them. CDR1 and CDR2 (germline): MDHEN, SYDVKM. As DNA, the CDR3 is TGTGCCAGCAGTTTACAGGGGATCTATGGCTACACCTTC. This encodes CASSLQGIYGYTF.

The chain carries TRBV6-1 and TRBJ2-7, with D possibly being TRBD1 (5 bases). The CDR3 covers 13 residues. V was cut by 4 bases and J by 2 bases, with 9 bases left in between. Per germline, CDR1 MNHNS and CDR2 SASEGT. CDR3 nucleotides: TGTGCCAGCAGTGGGGCAGGGCCCTACGAGCAGTACTTC. Residues: CASSGAGPYEQYF.

This sequence joins TRBV2 and TRBJ2-2, with 7 nucleotides matching TRBD1. Germline trimming cut 1 base from V and 7 bases from J; bases unmatched to any gene: 3. The CDR3 length is 14 residues. Germline CDR1 reads SNHLY; CDR2 reads FYNNEI. CDR3 loop: CASSEEGAVGELFF. The CDR3 DNA sequence: TGTGCCAGCAGTGAAGAGGGGGCGGTCGGGGAGCTGTTTTTT. The full variable domain, rest sourced from reference TRBV2 and TRBJ2-2, is EPEVTQTPSHQVTQMGQEVILRCVPISNHLYFYWYRQILGQKVEFLVSFYNNEISEKSEIFDDQFSVERPDGSNFTLKIRSTKLEDSAMYFCASSEEGAVGELFFGEGSRLTVL.

This clone was detected only a few times. This rearrangement joins TRBV6-4 to TRBJ1-2; D ambiguous. Trimming took off 2 bases at V and 4 bases at J, with 14 bases between the two ends. Germline assignment: CDR1 MRHNA and CDR2 SNTAGT. This CDR3 is 15 amino acids long. As DNA, the CDR3 is TGTGCCAGCAGTGACGTCCCTCGTGGTAGCTATGGCTACACCTTC. Protein sequence: CASSDVPRGSYGYTF.

This chain links TRBV7-2 with TRBJ2-3; a weak D match, TRBD1 (6 bases). CDR1 and CDR2 from the germline V gene are SGHTA and FQGNSA. There are 14 residues in the CDR3. The ends were cut back, 7 bases at V and 4 bases at J, with 15 bases in the middle. The CDR3 spells CASTLDRNPDTQYF. CDR3 nucleotide sequence: TGTGCCAGCACCCTCGACAGGAATCCAGATACGCAGTATTTT.

The rearrangement links TRBV6-5 to TRBJ2-7, with TRBD1 as a possible D gene (6 bases). CDR1 and CDR2 (germline): MNHEY, SVGAGI. V was trimmed by 6 bases and J by 7 bases, leaving 10 bases between them. The CDR3 loop spans 11 amino acids. The CDR3, as DNA: TGTGCCAGCAGCGCAGGGACAGAGCAGTACTTC. Translating it yields CASSAGTEQYF.

The V gene is TRBV5-6, the J gene TRBJ1-5; D not resolved. Germline V gives CDR1 SGHDT, CDR2 YYEEEE. There are 14 residues in the CDR3. The V end lost 2 bases, the J end lost 5 bases, and 11 bases lay between the germline ends. DNA of the CDR3: TGTGCCAGCAGCTTTCACGGGTTCGATCAGCCCCAGCATTTT. Its translation: CASSFHGFDQPQHF.

The chain combines TRBV7-9 with TRBJ2-5, with a tentative D call TRBD2 (5 bases). Looked up from germline, CDR1 is SEHNR and CDR2 is FQNEAQ (reference sequence). The CDR3 consists of 15 residues. The germline V and J ends were trimmed by 1 base and 5 bases, with 14 bases remaining between them. The CDR3 is CASSLVASPLETQYF. In nucleotides, the CDR3 is TGTGCCAGCAGCTTAGTAGCGTCCCCCCTCGAGACCCAGTACTTC.

V is TRBV19 and J is TRBJ1-4; unclear D gene. The germline V gene has CDR1 LNHDA and CDR2 SQIVND (reference sequence). This CDR3 spans 14 amino acids. V was trimmed by 3 bases and J by 4 bases, leaving 9 bases between them. CDR3 bases: TGTGCCAGTAGTATTGGCCAGTATAATGAAAAACTGTTTTTT. This codes for CASSIGQYNEKLFF.

The V call is TRBV5-1, the J call TRBJ2-2, with D possibly TRBD1 on 6 matching bases. This CDR3 is 15 amino acids long. Trimming stripped 5 bases from V and 0 bases from J, with 11 bases between. Per the germline V gene, CDR1 is SGHRS and CDR2 is YFSETQ. Here the CDR3 DNA reads TGCGCCAGCAGTACAGGGCTAGCGAACACCGGGGAGCTGTTTTTT. It translates to CASSTGLANTGELFF.

The chain employs TRBV29-1 and TRBJ2-7; TRBD2 aligns across 9 bases. Germline-derived CDR1 and CDR2 are SQVTM and ANQGSEA. The CDR3 loop spans 13 amino acids. Germline trimming cut 5 bases from V and 2 bases from J; bases unmatched to any gene: 4. CDR3 bases: TGCAGCGTTAGCGGGGGGACTGCCTACGAGCAGTACTTC. As protein: CSVSGGTAYEQYF.

The chain combines TRBV19 with TRBJ1-1; D unresolved. The germline CDR1 and CDR2 sequences are LNHDA and SQIVND (reference sequence). Trimming stripped 5 bases from V and 0 bases from J, with 13 bases between. This CDR3 contains 15 residues. The chain's CDR3 is CASSVRRGLNTEAFF. The CDR3 DNA reads as TGTGCCAGTAGTGTGCGGCGGGGTTTGAACACTGAAGCTTTCTTT. Looking up the rest from reference TRBV19 and TRBJ1-1 gives the full variable domain: DGGITQSPKYLFRKEGQNVTLSCEQNLNHDAMYWYRQDPGQGLRLIYYSQIVNDFQKGDIAEGYSVSREKKESFPLTVTSAQKNPTAFYLCASSVRRGLNTEAFFGQGTRLTVV.

The chain couples TRBV28 to TRBJ1-3, with 9 bases lining up with TRBD1. CDR1 is MDHEN, CDR2 SYDVKM, per germline. V trimming: 2 bases; J trimming: 3 bases; junction bases outside the gene matches: 2. The CDR3 extends over 15 amino acids. This CDR3 is CASSLQTGGGNTIYF. The CDR3, as DNA: TGTGCCAGCAGTTTACAGACAGGGGGTGGAAACACCATATATTTT.

This chain joins TRBV7-3 and TRBJ2-3, with D possibly being TRBD1 (5 bases). CDR1 and CDR2 (germline): SGHTA, FQGTGA. Trimming removed 10 bases at V and 1 base at J, with 15 bases between. The CDR3 covers 14 residues. CDR3 loop: CATPQGEGTDTQYF. CDR3 in DNA: TGTGCCACCCCCCAGGGCGAAGGCACAGATACGCAGTATTTT.

The V call is TRBV27, the J call TRBJ2-5; TRBD1 is a possible D gene (6 bases). The CDR3 is 15 residues long. Trimming cost V 9 bases and J 1 base, with 18 bases left between them. Germline CDR1 reads MNHEY; CDR2 reads SMNVEV (reference sequence). The CDR3 bases are TGTGCCAGTCAACAGGGCCCCTACCGCCAAGAGACCCAGTACTTC. This sequence encodes CASQQGPYRQETQYF.

In the case of this clone: Other nucleotide sequences in the sample specify the same CDR3. The chain combines TRBV7-3 with TRBJ2-1; 7 bases line up with TRBD2. The CDR3 sequence is 15 residues long. The germline gives CDR1 SGHTA, CDR2 FQGTGA. With 1 base clipped from V and 0 bases from J, the junction kept 0 bases outside the gene matches. The CDR3 reads CASSLSGSSYNEQFF. In DNA, the CDR3 is TGTGCCAGCAGCTTAAGCGGGAGCTCCTACAATGAGCAGTTCTTC.

The chain uses TRBV7-8 and TRBJ1-2, with D maybe TRBD1 (6 bases). The CDR3 consists of 13 residues. Trimming took off 1 base at V and 4 bases at J, with 7 bases between the two ends. Germline V CDR1 and CDR2: SGHVS, FQNEAQ. DNA of the CDR3: TGTGCCAGCAGCTTAGAAGGGGGCTATGGCTACACCTTC. Translating gives CASSLEGGYGYTF.

The chain employs TRBV11-2 and TRBJ2-1; D remains ambiguous. This CDR3 has 14 amino acids. V shed 1 base and J shed 3 bases, with 7 bases lying between them. Germline assignment: CDR1 SGHAT and CDR2 FQNNGV. CDR3 nucleotide sequence: TGTGCCAGCAGCTTAGGCCGGAGCTACAATGAGCAGTTCTTC. Its protein is CASSLGRSYNEQFF.

The chain joins TRBV9 to TRBJ2-7; TRBD2 aligns across 9 bases. Per the germline V gene, CDR1 is SGDLS and CDR2 is YYNGEE. The trim removed 0 bases at V and 2 bases at J, leaving 3 bases unmatched. CDR3 size: 15 residues. DNA of the CDR3: TGTGCCAGCAGCGTAGGGGGCGGGGGGGCCTACGAGCAGTACTTC. It encodes CASSVGGGGAYEQYF.

The chain is built from TRBV5-1 and TRBJ2-3; 8 positions agree with TRBD2. Germline V gives CDR1 SGHRS, CDR2 YFSETQ. The CDR3 loop spans 16 amino acids. The J segment lost 3 bases and the V segment lost 1 base, leaving 7 bases of the junction unmatched. CDR3 sequence (DNA): TGCGCCAGCAGCTTGATGGCGGGGGGCTCTACAGATACGCAGTATTTT. Protein product: CASSLMAGGSTDTQYF.

The rearrangement links TRBV28 to TRBJ2-7; TRBD1 matches 7 bases. The CDR3 contains 15 residues. The junction had 9 bases not matched to a gene; V was cut back by 5 bases and J by 2 bases. CDR1 and CDR2 (germline): MDHEN, SYDVKM. CDR3 sequence (DNA): TGTGCCAGCAGTCTAACGACAGGGTACCCCTACGAGCAGTACTTC. Amino acids: CASSLTTGYPYEQYF.

The chain carries TRBV30 and TRBJ1-1; 8 positions match TRBD1. Per the germline V gene, CDR1 is GTSNPN and CDR2 is SVGIG (reference sequence). This CDR3 region has 14 residues. Losses at the gene ends were 0 bases for V and 5 bases for J; bases not matched to a gene: 5. The CDR3 loop is CAWSVGQGDTEAFF. The CDR3 DNA is TGTGCCTGGAGTGTAGGACAGGGAGATACTGAAGCTTTCTTT. Variable domain in full (rest from reference TRBV30 and TRBJ1-1): SQTIHQWPATLVQPVGSPLSLECTVEGTSNPNLYWYRQAAGRGLQLLFYSVGIGQISSEVPQNLSASRPQDRQFILSSKKLLLSDSGFYLCAWSVGQGDTEAFFGQGTRLTVV.

The gene calls are TRBV6-1 and TRBJ2-5, with TRBD1 matching 7 bases. Germline trimming cut 7 bases from V and 2 bases from J; bases unmatched to any gene: 4. The CDR3 spans 13 residues. Germline V gene sequence: CDR1 MNHNS, CDR2 SASEGT. CDR3 residues: CASNDRVQETQYF. In nucleotides, the CDR3 is TGTGCCAGCAATGACAGGGTTCAAGAGACCCAGTACTTC.

The chain is built from TRBV5-4 and TRBJ1-4, with TRBD1 matching 7 bases. With 4 bases clipped from V and 7 bases from J, the junction kept 7 bases outside the gene matches. Looked up from germline, CDR1 is SGHNT and CDR2 is YYREEE (reference sequence). The CDR3 consists of 14 residues. For the CDR3, the DNA is TGTGCCAGCAGCCCCTGGGCAGGGGGTGAAAAACTGTTTTTT. This encodes CASSPWAGGEKLFF. Full variable domain (outside the CDR3, taken from reference TRBV5-4 and TRBJ1-4): ETGVTQSPTHLIKTRGQQVTLRCSSQSGHNTVSWYQQALGQGPQFIFQYYREEENGRGNFPPRFSGLQFPNYSSELNVNALELDDSALYLCASSPWAGGEKLFFGSGTQLSVL.

The chain joins TRBV6-1 to TRBJ2-2, with 9 bases that match TRBD2. Germline V gene data show CDR1 as MNHNS and CDR2 as SASEGT. V trimming: 3 bases; J trimming: 6 bases; junction bases outside the gene matches: 5. This CDR3 is 15 amino acids long. For the CDR3, the DNA is TGTGCCAGCAGTGACGGCGGGGGGGCCCCCGGGGAGCTGTTTTTT. Its translation: CASSDGGGAPGELFF.